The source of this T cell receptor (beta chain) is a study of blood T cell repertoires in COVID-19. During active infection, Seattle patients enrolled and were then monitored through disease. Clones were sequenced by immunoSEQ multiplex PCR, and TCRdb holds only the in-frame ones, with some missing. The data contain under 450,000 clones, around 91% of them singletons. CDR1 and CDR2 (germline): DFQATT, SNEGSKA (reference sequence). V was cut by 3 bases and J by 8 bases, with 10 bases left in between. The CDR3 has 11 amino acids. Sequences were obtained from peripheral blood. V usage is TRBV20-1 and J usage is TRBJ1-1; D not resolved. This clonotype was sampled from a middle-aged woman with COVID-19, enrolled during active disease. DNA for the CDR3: TGCAGTGCTAGGTCTGGAGGCGAAGCTTTCTTT. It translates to CSARSGGEAFF.